This entry lists 14 T cell receptor beta chains sequenced from one sample in a study of blood T cells in healthy people across ages. Combining a sample-barcoded 5' primer with a J-beta primer mix, a second PCR ran for 7 to 11 cycles. TCRdb re-analysed the 5' RACE reads in MiXCR, keeping a single row per CDR3 protein. Among hundreds of thousands of distinct CDR3 sequences listed, around 32% were seen once. The source material was blood. These TCRs come from a woman at least 80 years old in good health.

This rearrangement joins TRBV19 to TRBJ1-1, with 7 positions matching TRBD1. The CDR3 consists of 15 residues. The junction had 9 bases not matched to a gene; V was cut back by 5 bases and J by 3 bases. Germline CDR1 LNHDA, CDR2 SQIVND (reference sequence). For the CDR3, the DNA is TGTGCCAGTAGTCTCAGGCGCAGGGGGGACACTGAAGCTTTCTTT. Translation gives CASSLRRRGDTEAFF.

The rearrangement joins TRBV5-6 to TRBJ2-2; possible D gene TRBD2, 5 bases. CDR3 size: 16 residues. The V end was cut by 0 bases, the J end by 6 bases, with 15 bases between. Germline CDR1 reads SGHDT; CDR2 reads YYEEEE. In nucleotides, the CDR3 is TGTGCCAGCAGCTTGGGCCCCCAGAGGGTCTCCGGGGAGCTGTTTTTT. As protein: CASSLGPQRVSGELFF.

As for this clonotype: A single base separates this from a much larger clone, so it may be a read error. The chain couples TRBV7-9 to TRBJ2-7; D might be TRBD2 (6 bases). TRBJ2-4 matches the DNA end more closely, so the J call is doubtful. Germline V CDR1 and CDR2: SEHNR, FQNEAQ (reference sequence). The CDR3 extends over 14 amino acids. CDR3 loop: CASSPLGGANIQYF. CDR3 bases: TGTGCCAGCAGCCCTCTGGGCGGGGCAAACATTCAGTACTTC.

This clonotype was seen a few times. Germline is not matched at one junction end, which may reflect a read error. The genes are TRBV7-9 and TRBJ2-1, with D uncertain. CDR1 and CDR2 (germline): SEHNR, FQNEAQ (reference sequence). The CDR3 covers 15 residues. CDR3 coding DNA: TGTGTCAGCAGCTTAGGTGAGAGCTCCTACAATGAGCAGTTCTTC. Amino acid sequence: CVSSLGESSYNEQFF.

V usage is TRBV10-3 and J usage is TRBJ1-3; the D gene is possibly TRBD1 (6 bases). CDR3 size: 16 residues. The germline V and J ends were trimmed by 4 bases and 0 bases, with 13 bases remaining between them. Looked up from germline, CDR1 is ENHRY and CDR2 is SYGVKD. CDR3 DNA: TGTGCCATCAGTGGAGGACAGCCCTACTCTGGAAACACCATATATTTT. The encoded protein is CAISGGQPYSGNTIYF.

V usage is TRBV30 and J usage is TRBJ1-3; D not certain. Germline CDR1 and CDR2: GTSNPN and SVGIG (reference sequence). V dropped 5 bases and J dropped 5 bases, with 10 bases sitting between them. This CDR3 comprises 12 residues. The CDR3 DNA is TGTGCCTGGCGGAGGGAAAGAAACACCATATATTTT. This translates into CAWRRERNTIYF.

This clonotype was observed a handful of times. The rearrangement links TRBV19 to TRBJ2-1; D is tentatively TRBD1 or TRBD2 (6 bases each). Germline V gives CDR1 LNHDA, CDR2 SQIVND (reference sequence). V was trimmed by 3 bases and J by 6 bases, leaving 15 bases between them. This CDR3 contains 15 residues. The CDR3 reads CASSITGAHSNEQFF. In nucleotides, the CDR3 is TGTGCCAGTAGTATCACGGGGGCCCACTCCAATGAGCAGTTCTTC.

The J gene is TRBJ2-4, the V gene TRBV30; TRBD2 aligns across 7 bases. This CDR3 spans 17 amino acids. Germline CDR1 reads GTSNPN; CDR2 reads SVGIG (reference sequence). With V trimmed by 1 base and J by 4 bases, 13 bases remained unmatched. CDR3 sequence reads: CAWSATRLAEGKNIQYF. CDR3 nucleotide sequence: TGTGCCTGGAGTGCTACTCGTCTAGCGGAGGGTAAAAACATTCAGTACTTC. The complete variable domain, with remaining parts taken from reference TRBV30 and TRBJ2-4, reads SQTIHQWPATLVQPVGSPLSLECTVEGTSNPNLYWYRQAAGRGLQLLFYSVGIGQISSEVPQNLSASRPQDRQFILSSKKLLLSDSGFYLCAWSATRLAEGKNIQYFGAGTRLSVL.

Comments on this clonotype: A read error may explain this, as a much larger clone is one base away. The chain couples TRBV7-9 to TRBJ2-1; D is possibly TRBD1 (6 bases). Germline V lookup: CDR1 SEHNR, CDR2 FQNEAQ (reference sequence). V lost 5 bases and J lost 6, with 17 bases in between. This CDR3 contains 15 residues. The CDR3 sequence: CASSIGTGNGNEQFF. Written as DNA, the CDR3 is TGTGCCAGCAGCATAGGCACAGGGAATGGCAATGAGCAGTTCTTC. Together with reference TRBV7-9 and TRBJ2-1, the CDR3 gives the full variable domain: DTGVSQNPRHKITKRGQNVTFRCDPISEHNRLYWYRQTLGQGPEFLTYFQNEAQLEKSRLLSDRFSAERPKGSFSTLEIQRTEQGDSAMYLCASSIGTGNGNEQFFGPGTRLTVL.

Here the CDR3 DNA reads TGTGCCGGAAAGCGGGATATCGACAATGAGCAGTTCTTC. Its protein product is CAGKRDIDNEQFF. The rearrangement joins TRBV2 to TRBJ2-1; 7 positions match TRBD2. J gave up 5 bases and V 11 bases, and 9 bases lay outside the gene matches. The V gene's germline CDR1 is SNHLY and CDR2 FYNNEI. The CDR3 runs 13 residues. The whole variable domain, remainder taken from reference TRBV2 and TRBJ2-1, is EPEVTQTPSHQVTQMGQEVILRCVPISNHLYFYWYRQILGQKVEFLVSFYNNEISEKSEIFDDQFSVERPDGSNFTLKIRSTKLEDSAMYFCAGKRDIDNEQFFGPGTRLTVL.

As to this clonotype: A much larger clone sits a single nucleotide away, making a read error possible. This sequence joins TRBV19 and TRBJ2-5, with D uncertain. CDR3 length: 11 amino acids. Germline assignment: CDR1 LNHDA and CDR2 SQIVND (reference sequence). Trimming shortened V by 9 bases and J by 11 bases, and 16 bases separated the two germline ends. The CDR3 protein is CASQDLTRQYF. The CDR3 region has the DNA TGTGCCAGCCAAGACCTAACCCGGCAGTACTTC.

This clonotype was seen repeatedly, ten times or more. This rearrangement joins TRBV7-8 to TRBJ2-1; either TRBD1 or TRBD2 may fit D (7 bases each). The ends were cut back, 5 bases at V and 5 bases at J, with 16 bases in the middle. This CDR3 has 15 amino acids. Germline values: CDR1 SGHVS, CDR2 FQNEAQ. Written as DNA, the CDR3 is TGTGCCAGCAGCGCCAGGGGGGGCCCCAACAATGAGCAGTTCTTC. Encoded protein: CASSARGGPNNEQFF.

This clonotype was found many times. The V gene is TRBV6-5, the J gene TRBJ1-2; 8 bases are a match to TRBD1. Germline CDR1 reads MNHEY; CDR2 reads SVGAGI. CDR3 length: 14 residues. Losses at the gene ends were 2 bases for V and 7 bases for J; bases not matched to a gene: 6. The CDR3 coding sequence is TGTGCCAGCAGTTACCGTGACAGGGGCCTTGGCTACACCTTC. This translates into CASSYRDRGLGYTF.

This clonotype was observed at least ten times. This chain links TRBV15 with TRBJ2-4; D possibly corresponds to TRBD2 (7 bases). Per germline, CDR1 LNHNV and CDR2 YYDKDF (reference sequence). The V end lost 5 bases, the J end lost 6 bases, and 14 bases lay between the germline ends. The length of the CDR3 is 14 residues. The CDR3 DNA reads as TGTGCCACCAGCCGTCGAGGGGGGGCAAACATTCAGTACTTC. Protein sequence: CATSRRGGANIQYF.